This entry lists 23 T cell receptor beta chains sequenced from one sample in a study of blood T cell repertoires in COVID-19 (dated by TCRdb to about 2020). The library was generated by the immunoSEQ multiplex PCR assay. This immuneACCESS table, as held by TCRdb, lists in-frame sequences with V and J called but not all clones. Of the missing ones, under half trace to an unresolved V gene in checked studies; the others have no known cause. This sample has just over 150,000 clones in its table, and 75% to 85% of those were observed once. 9.8% of the sample comes from the top ten. Sequencing was done on a sample of peripheral blood. These receptors originate from a woman in her fifties or sixties with acute or convalescent COVID-19.

The genes are TRBV6-2 or TRBV6-3 and TRBJ2-4; a weak D match, TRBD2 (6 bases). Germline V gene sequence: CDR1 MNHEY, CDR2 SVGEGT. The CDR3 is 15 amino acids. With 6 bases removed from V and 0 bases from J, the gap between germline ends came to 12 bases. The CDR3: CASSNGGLAKNIQYF. CDR3 coding DNA: TGTGCCAGCAGCAATGGGGGACTAGCCAAAAACATTCAGTACTTC.

The chain joins TRBV30 to TRBJ2-3; D uncertain. Germline V CDR1 and CDR2: GTSNPN, SVGIG (reference sequence). Trimming took 4 bases from V and 2 from J, leaving 4 bases between them. The CDR3 sequence is 11 residues long. The CDR3, as DNA: TGTGCCTGGACCATCACAGATACGCAGTATTTT. It is translated as CAWTITDTQYF.

The J gene is TRBJ2-1, the V gene TRBV27; 7 nucleotides match TRBD1. This CDR3 region has 13 residues. V gave up 3 bases and J gave up 9 bases; unmatched junction bases: 5. CDR1 and CDR2 from the germline V gene are MNHEY and SMNVEV (reference sequence). CDR3 sequence (DNA): TGTGCCAGCAGTTTGGCCAACAGGGGTGAGCAGTTCTTC. Encoded protein: CASSLANRGEQFF.

The chain links TRBV5-1 to TRBJ1-2; D is undetermined. V was trimmed by 0 bases and J by 6 bases, leaving 12 bases between them. This CDR3 spans 14 amino acids. Germline V gene sequence: CDR1 SGHRS, CDR2 YFSETQ. CDR3 nucleotide sequence: TGCGCCAGCAGCTTGGCCCAGTCATCTGATGGCTACACCTTC. Amino acid sequence: CASSLAQSSDGYTF.

V usage is TRBV4-3 and J usage is TRBJ2-7, with D perhaps matching TRBD1 (6 bases). Looked up from germline, CDR1 is LGHNA and CDR2 is YSLEER. V lost 3 bases, J lost 2 bases, and 17 bases lay in between. This CDR3 has 16 residues. CDR3 loop: CASSQTTGTGTYEQYF. CDR3 nucleotide sequence: TGCGCCAGCAGCCAGACGACAGGTACCGGTACCTACGAGCAGTACTTC.

V is TRBV7-2 and J is TRBJ2-4; a possible D gene is TRBD1 (6 bases). Trimming took off 3 bases at V and 4 bases at J, with 7 bases between the two ends. Germline assignment: CDR1 SGHTA and CDR2 FQGNSA. The CDR3 is made up of 13 amino acids. For the CDR3, the DNA is TGTGCCAGCAGCTTGGACAGAAAAAACATTCAGTACTTC. Its translation: CASSLDRKNIQYF.

V usage is TRBV6-2 or TRBV6-3 and J usage is TRBJ1-6; 8 bases align to TRBD1. The CDR3 consists of 15 residues. Germline V CDR1 and CDR2: MNHEY, SVGEGT. The junction had 8 bases not matched to a gene; V was cut back by 1 base and J by 12 bases. The CDR3 loop is CASSYLDRVQLPLHF. CDR3 DNA: TGTGCCAGCAGTTACTTGGACAGGGTCCAGTTACCCCTCCACTTT.

The chain couples TRBV6-2 or TRBV6-3 to TRBJ2-7; no clear D gene. The ends were cut back, 6 bases at V and 2 bases at J, with 5 bases in the middle. The CDR3 runs 11 residues. Germline CDR1 MNHEY, CDR2 SVGEGT. This chain's CDR3 is CASSRTYEQYF. DNA for the CDR3: TGTGCCAGCAGCCGTACCTACGAGCAGTACTTC.

This clone was seen a single time. V usage is TRBV19 and J usage is TRBJ2-7, with D uncertain. V was cut by 3 bases and J by 7 bases, with 10 bases left in between. Germline CDR1 LNHDA, CDR2 SQIVND (reference sequence). The length of the CDR3 is 12 residues. DNA for the CDR3: TGTGCCAGTAGTATGTCGGGTCCGGAGCAGTACTTC. Protein sequence: CASSMSGPEQYF.

The chain has TRBV6-5 and TRBJ2-7; D is perhaps TRBD2 (5 bases). CDR1 is MNHEY, CDR2 SVGAGI, per germline. CDR3 length: 14 residues. The germline V and J ends were trimmed by 6 bases and 3 bases, with 15 bases remaining between them. Here the CDR3 reads CASRRAATIYEQYF. The CDR3 DNA follows: TGTGCCAGCAGGCGAGCAGCGACTATCTACGAGCAGTACTTC.

The V call is TRBV11-1, the J call TRBJ2-1; maybe TRBD1 (5 bases). V was clipped by 4 bases and J by 4 bases, with 8 bases between them. This CDR3 contains 13 residues. CDR1 and CDR2 from the germline V gene are SGHAT and FQDESV (reference sequence). CDR3 nucleotides: TGTGCCAGCAGCTCGGACATGTACAATGAGCAGTTCTTC. Its protein is CASSSDMYNEQFF. Supplemented by reference TRBV11-1 and TRBJ2-1, the full variable domain reads EAEVAQSPRYKITEKSQAVAFWCDPISGHATLYWYRQILGQGPELLVQFQDESVVDDSQLPKDRFSAERLKGVDSTLKIQPAELGDSAMYLCASSSDMYNEQFFGPGTRLTVL.

This chain connects TRBV7-9 to TRBJ2-1; possible D gene TRBD2, 5 bases. The CDR3 runs 15 residues. V shed 3 bases and J shed 7 bases, with 16 bases lying between them. Germline V gives CDR1 SEHNR, CDR2 FQNEAQ (reference sequence). CDR3 coding DNA: TGTGCCAGCAGCTTTGAGGGAGATTGGCGGAATGAGCAGTTCTTC. Amino acid sequence: CASSFEGDWRNEQFF.

Only one count was recorded for this clone. The CDR3 protein is CASSFGQAGYEQYF. The DNA for the CDR3 is TGTGCCAGCAGTTTCGGACAGGCAGGCTACGAGCAGTACTTC. This chain links TRBV2 with TRBJ2-7; 7 nucleotides match TRBD1. V gave up 5 bases and J gave up 3 bases; unmatched junction bases: 7. Germline assignment: CDR1 SNHLY and CDR2 FYNNEI. The CDR3 covers 14 residues.

The rearrangement uses TRBV28 and TRBJ1-1; D may be TRBD1 (6 bases). The germline V and J ends were trimmed by 7 bases and 1 base, with 19 bases remaining between them. The CDR3 covers 16 residues. The germline gives CDR1 MDHEN, CDR2 SYDVKM. The CDR3 is CASILGGVPTNTEAFF. The DNA for the CDR3 is TGTGCCAGCATCCTAGGGGGGGTACCTACGAACACTGAAGCTTTCTTT.

In its sample, this clone was seen once. The chain has TRBV5-1 and TRBJ1-3; D is perhaps TRBD1 (6 bases). V lost 0 bases, J lost 8 bases, and 15 bases lay in between. The V gene's germline CDR1 is SGHRS and CDR2 YFSETQ. The CDR3 contains 15 residues. CDR3 coding DNA: TGCGCCAGCAGCTTGGTGTCAGGGGATGGCGACACCATATATTTT. It codes for CASSLVSGDGDTIYF.

V gene TRBV7-2 combines with J gene TRBJ2-1; 11 bases map to TRBD1. This CDR3 comprises 15 residues. Germline CDR1 reads SGHTA; CDR2 reads FQGNSA. Trimming took 5 bases from V and 12 from J; bases not matched to a gene: 12. CDR3 DNA sequence: TGTGCCAGCAGCCCCGGACAGGGGGCGTTTGAGGGGCAGTTCTTC. Its protein product is CASSPGQGAFEGQFF.

J is TRBJ2-7 and V is TRBV6-5; 10 bases line up with TRBD1. Germline values: CDR1 MNHEY, CDR2 SVGAGI. With 5 bases clipped from V and 3 bases from J, the junction kept 7 bases outside the gene matches. The CDR3 spans 15 residues. CDR3 protein: CASSQTGTGVYEQYF. DNA for the CDR3: TGTGCCAGCAGTCAAACCGGGACAGGGGTCTACGAGCAGTACTTC.

The CDR3 spells CASSLGAGQGNTIYF. The CDR3 DNA sequence: TGCGCCAGCAGCTTGGGAGCAGGTCAAGGAAACACCATATATTTT. V and J are TRBV5-1 and TRBJ1-3; D not certain. Between the trimmed V and J ends, which lost 0 bases and 4 bases, there was a span of 11 bases. CDR3 size: 15 residues. Germline CDR1 SGHRS, CDR2 YFSETQ.

CDR3 coding DNA: TGTGCCAGTAGTATAAGAGAGCTCTCTGGAAACACCATATATTTT. Translated: CASSIRELSGNTIYF. The rearrangement uses TRBV19 and TRBJ1-3; D ambiguous. Trimming shortened V by 2 bases and J by 0 bases, and 8 bases separated the two germline ends. Germline CDR1 LNHDA, CDR2 SQIVND (reference sequence). This CDR3 has 15 residues. The full variable domain, in which reference TRBV19 and TRBJ1-3 provide the parts outside the CDR3, is DGGITQSPKYLFRKEGQNVTLSCEQNLNHDAMYWYRQDPGQGLRLIYYSQIVNDFQKGDIAEGYSVSREKKESFPLTVTSAQKNPTAFYLCASSIRELSGNTIYFGEGSWLTVV.

This sequence joins TRBV6-6 and TRBJ1-6, with a tentative D call TRBD1 (6 bases). This CDR3 is 14 amino acids long. Trimming cost V 6 bases and J 6 bases, with 12 bases left between them. Germline assignment: CDR1 MNHNY and CDR2 SVGAGI (reference sequence). CDR3 DNA: TGTGCCAGCAGCCGACAGGTTCTTAATTCACCCCTCCACTTT. It encodes CASSRQVLNSPLHF.

The chain is built from TRBV19 and TRBJ2-5; D is unresolved. Looked up from germline, CDR1 is LNHDA and CDR2 is SQIVND (reference sequence). This CDR3 is built from 14 residues. V shed 4 bases and J shed 4 bases, with 13 bases lying between them. The CDR3 sequence is CASSSRWSGETQYF. The CDR3 DNA reads as TGTGCCAGTAGTAGTAGATGGTCAGGAGAGACCCAGTACTTC.

This clone was recorded only once. V usage is TRBV7-9 and J usage is TRBJ1-2; 12 nucleotides line up with TRBD1. The germline V gene has CDR1 SEHNR and CDR2 FQNEAQ (reference sequence). CDR3 size: 16 residues. The ends lost 6 bases at V and 8 bases at J; junction bases unmatched: 13. The CDR3 loop is CASRYPSGQGAWGYTF. The CDR3 DNA reads TGTGCCAGCAGATATCCCTCGGGACAGGGGGCTTGGGGCTACACCTTC.

This sequence joins TRBV19 and TRBJ1-2, with 10 bases matching TRBD1. Germline loops: CDR1 LNHDA, CDR2 SQIVND (reference sequence). The CDR3 has 15 residues. J was trimmed by 4 bases and V by 6 bases; bases with no gene match: 8. CDR3 sequence reads: CASSMDRGRGYGYTF. The CDR3 DNA follows: TGTGCCAGTAGCATGGACAGGGGGAGAGGCTATGGCTACACCTTC.